Presented here are 4 T cell receptor beta chains from one specimen sequenced in a study of T cells in Graves' hyperthyroidism and ophthalmopathy. Amplified TCR beta CDR3 regions derived from RNA transcripts. With the HTBI primer set, the TCR CDR3 went through a first round of RT-PCR. TCRdb fed the multiplex PCR reads into MiXCR, producing one record per CDR3 protein. The sample lists some 600,000 distinct CDR3 sequences; about 15% were seen once. The sequencing input was blood. These receptors came from a woman in her 30s with Graves' hyperthyroidism that later progressed to Graves' ophthalmopathy.

The chain combines TRBV25-1 with TRBJ1-2; D gene uncertain. The length of the CDR3 is 14 residues. Between the trimmed V and J ends, which lost 4 bases and 1 base, there was a span of 10 bases. Germline V lookup: CDR1 MGHDK, CDR2 SYGVNS. The CDR3 protein is CASSAGYSNYGYTF. The CDR3 nucleotides are TGTGCCAGCAGTGCGGGTTATAGTAACTATGGCTACACCTTC.

This clonotype was counted only a few times. This chain connects TRBV20-1 to TRBJ2-1, with TRBD2 identical over 11 bases. This CDR3 has 16 residues. Germline V gene data show CDR1 as DFQATT and CDR2 as SNEGSKA (reference sequence). Trimming took 4 bases from V and 9 from J; bases not matched to a gene: 14. As DNA, the CDR3 is TGCAGTGCTACACAATCAGTACTAGCGGGAGTTAGTGAGCAGTTCTTC. This encodes CSATQSVLAGVSEQFF.

The chain has TRBV12-3 or TRBV12-4 and TRBJ2-7; D gene uncertain. The CDR3 has 13 amino acids. V was pared by 7 bases and J by 1 base, with 11 bases between. Written as DNA, the CDR3 is TGTGCCAGCACCCATGAAGGATCCTACGAGCAGTACTTC. Translation: CASTHEGSYEQYF.

This clonotype occurred many times. V is TRBV20-1 and J is TRBJ2-3; D call uncertain. This CDR3 is built from 14 residues. Trimming took off 4 bases at V and 1 base at J, with 12 bases between the two ends. The germline V gene has CDR1 DFQATT and CDR2 SNEGSKA (reference sequence). CDR3 coding DNA: TGCAGTGCTAAGAGCGACGTCGGCACAGATACGCAGTATTTT. It is translated as CSAKSDVGTDTQYF.